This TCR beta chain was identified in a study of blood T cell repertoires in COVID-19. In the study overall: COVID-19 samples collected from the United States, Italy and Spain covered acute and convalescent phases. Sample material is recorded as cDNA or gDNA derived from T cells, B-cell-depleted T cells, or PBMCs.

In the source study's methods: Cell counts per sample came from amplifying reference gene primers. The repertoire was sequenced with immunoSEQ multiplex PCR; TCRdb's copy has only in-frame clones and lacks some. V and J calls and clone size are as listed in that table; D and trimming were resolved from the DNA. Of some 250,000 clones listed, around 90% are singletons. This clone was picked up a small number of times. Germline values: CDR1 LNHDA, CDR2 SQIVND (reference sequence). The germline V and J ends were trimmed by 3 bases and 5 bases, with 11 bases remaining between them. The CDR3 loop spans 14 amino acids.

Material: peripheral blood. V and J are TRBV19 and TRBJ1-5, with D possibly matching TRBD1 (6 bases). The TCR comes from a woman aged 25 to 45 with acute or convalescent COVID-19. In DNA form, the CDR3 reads TGTGCCAGTAGTATTTCCCAGGGGTATCAGCCCCAGCATTTT. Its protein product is CASSISQGYQPQHF.